This T cell receptor (beta chain) was sequenced during a study of blood T cell repertoires in COVID-19. Looking at the study overall: Sources were T cells, B-cell-depleted T cells, or PBMCs; the material itself was cDNA or gDNA.

Per the germline V gene, CDR1 is SGDLS and CDR2 is YYNGEE. This CDR3 comprises 23 residues. V lost 0 bases to trimming and J lost 0 bases; unmatched junction nucleotides: 16. Repertoires were generated with immunoSEQ multiplex PCR, while TCRdb's copy carries only in-frame clones and drops some. In the table there are more than 200,000 clones, approximately 90% of which are singletons. The TCR comes from a man aged 50-60 years with COVID-19, enrolled during active disease. This chain connects TRBV9 to TRBJ2-1; TRBD2 aligns across 15 bases. Material for sequencing was peripheral blood. CDR3 in amino acids: CASSVATPTPGLAGGPSYNEQFF. CDR3 coding DNA: TGTGCCAGCAGCGTAGCTACTCCGACTCCGGGACTAGCGGGGGGCCCCTCCTACAATGAGCAGTTCTTC. Full variable domain (rest looked up from reference TRBV9 and TRBJ2-1): DSGVTQTPKHLITATGQRVTLRCSPRSGDLSVYWYQQSLDQGLQFLIQYYNGEERAKGNILERFSAQQFPDLHSELNLSSLELGDSALYFCASSVATPTPGLAGGPSYNEQFFGPGTRLTVL.